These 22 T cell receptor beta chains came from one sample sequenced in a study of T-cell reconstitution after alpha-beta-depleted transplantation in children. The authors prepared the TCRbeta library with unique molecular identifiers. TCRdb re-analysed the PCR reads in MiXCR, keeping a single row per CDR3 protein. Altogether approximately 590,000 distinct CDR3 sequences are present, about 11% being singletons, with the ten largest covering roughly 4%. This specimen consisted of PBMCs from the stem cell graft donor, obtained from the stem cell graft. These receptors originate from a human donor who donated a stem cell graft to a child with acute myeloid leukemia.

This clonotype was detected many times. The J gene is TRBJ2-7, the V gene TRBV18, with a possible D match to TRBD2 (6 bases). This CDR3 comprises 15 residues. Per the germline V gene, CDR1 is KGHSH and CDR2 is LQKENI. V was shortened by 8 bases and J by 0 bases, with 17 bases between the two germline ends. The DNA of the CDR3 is TGTGCCAGCGGAGGGCCAGGATCGAGCTCCTACGAGCAGTACTTC. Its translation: CASGGPGSSSYEQYF. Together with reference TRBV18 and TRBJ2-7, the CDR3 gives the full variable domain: NAGVMQNPRHLVRRRGQEARLRCSPMKGHSHVYWYRQLPEEGLKFMVYLQKENIIDESGMPKERFSAEFPKEGPSILRIQQVVRGDSAAYFCASGGPGSSSYEQYFGPGTRLTVT.

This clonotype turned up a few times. The CDR3 nucleotides read TGTGCCAGCAGTTTAGGTCCCATCCGCACAGATACGCAGTATTTT. This translates into CASSLGPIRTDTQYF. V gene TRBV28 combines with J gene TRBJ2-3; D is unresolved. CDR1 is MDHEN and CDR2 is SYDVKM in the germline V gene. The germline V and J ends were trimmed by 2 bases and 1 base, with 10 bases remaining between them. The CDR3 is made up of 15 amino acids.

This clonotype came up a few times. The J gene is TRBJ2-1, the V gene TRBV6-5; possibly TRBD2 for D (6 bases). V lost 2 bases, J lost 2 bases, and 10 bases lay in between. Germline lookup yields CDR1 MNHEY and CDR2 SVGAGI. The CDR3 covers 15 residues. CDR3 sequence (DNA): TGTGCCAGCAGTTACGGGGGAGGACCCTACAATGAGCAGTTCTTC. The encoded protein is CASSYGGGPYNEQFF.

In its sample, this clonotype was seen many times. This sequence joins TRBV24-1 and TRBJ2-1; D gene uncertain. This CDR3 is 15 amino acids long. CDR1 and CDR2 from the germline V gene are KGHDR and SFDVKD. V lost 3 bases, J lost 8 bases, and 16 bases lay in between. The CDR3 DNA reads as TGTGCCACCAGTGATCCCCGTGAAGGATGGGATGAGCAGTTCTTC. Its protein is CATSDPREGWDEQFF.

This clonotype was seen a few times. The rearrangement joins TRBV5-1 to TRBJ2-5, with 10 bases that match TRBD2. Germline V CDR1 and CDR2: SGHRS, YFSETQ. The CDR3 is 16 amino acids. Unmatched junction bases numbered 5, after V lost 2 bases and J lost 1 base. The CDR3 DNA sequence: TGCGCCAGCAGCTTCGGACTAGCGGCGTCCCAAGAGACCCAGTACTTC. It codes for CASSFGLAASQETQYF.

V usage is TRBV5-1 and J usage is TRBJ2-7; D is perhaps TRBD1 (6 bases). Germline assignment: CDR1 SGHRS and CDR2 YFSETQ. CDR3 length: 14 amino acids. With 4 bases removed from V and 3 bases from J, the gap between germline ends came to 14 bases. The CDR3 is CASSKQGPNYEQYF. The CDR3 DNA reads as TGCGCCAGCAGCAAACAGGGACCAAACTACGAGCAGTACTTC.

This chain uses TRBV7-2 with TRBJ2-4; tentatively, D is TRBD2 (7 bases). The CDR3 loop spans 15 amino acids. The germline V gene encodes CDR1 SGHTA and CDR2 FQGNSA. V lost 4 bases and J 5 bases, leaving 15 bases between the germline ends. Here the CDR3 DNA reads TGTGCCAGCAGCTGGGGGGGGGCCAAGGAAAACATTCAGTACTTC. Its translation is CASSWGGAKENIQYF. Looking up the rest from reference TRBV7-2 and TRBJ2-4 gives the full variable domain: GAGVSQSPSNKVTEKGKDVELRCDPISGHTALYWYRQSLGQGLEFLIYFQGNSAPDKSGLPSDRFSAERTGGSVSTLTIQRTQQEDSAVYLCASSWGGAKENIQYFGAGTRLSVL.

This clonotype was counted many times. The CDR3 region is CASSLDSPYGRAVSRQFF. Written as DNA, the CDR3 is TGTGCCAGCAGCTTAGACTCACCTTACGGGAGGGCCGTTAGTCGGCAGTTCTTC. The chain carries TRBV11-1 and TRBJ2-1; 8 bases align to TRBD2. Per the germline V gene, CDR1 is SGHAT and CDR2 is FQDESV (reference sequence). With 1 base clipped from V and 12 bases from J, the junction kept 20 bases outside the gene matches. The CDR3 is 18 residues long. Full variable domain (rest looked up from reference TRBV11-1 and TRBJ2-1): EAEVAQSPRYKITEKSQAVAFWCDPISGHATLYWYRQILGQGPELLVQFQDESVVDDSQLPKDRFSAERLKGVDSTLKIQPAELGDSAMYLCASSLDSPYGRAVSRQFFGPGTRLTVL.

The CDR3 loop is CASRVESQPQHF. The CDR3 DNA reads as TGTGCCAGCAGAGTGGAGAGCCAGCCCCAGCATTTT. This chain links TRBV28 with TRBJ1-5; D not certain. V lost 6 bases to trimming and J lost 7 bases, with 10 bases between them. Germline loops: CDR1 MDHEN, CDR2 SYDVKM. CDR3 length equals 12 residues. Drawing the rest from reference TRBV28 and TRBJ1-5, the complete variable domain is DVKVTQSSRYLVKRTGEKVFLECVQDMDHENMFWYRQDPGLGLRLIYFSYDVKMKEKGDIPEGYSVSREKKERFSLILESASTNQTSMYLCASRVESQPQHFGDGTRLSIL.

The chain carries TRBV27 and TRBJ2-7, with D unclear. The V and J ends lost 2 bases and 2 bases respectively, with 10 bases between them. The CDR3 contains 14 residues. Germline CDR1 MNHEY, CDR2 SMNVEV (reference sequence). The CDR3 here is CASSLQRRPYEQYF. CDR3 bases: TGTGCCAGCAGTTTACAACGGAGACCCTACGAGCAGTACTTC.

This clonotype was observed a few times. CDR3 protein: CASRYLAGGDTGELFF. CDR3 DNA: TGTGCCAGCAGGTATCTAGCGGGAGGCGACACCGGGGAGCTGTTTTTT. The chain employs TRBV2 and TRBJ2-2, with 11 positions matching TRBD2. This CDR3 region has 16 residues. Germline-derived CDR1 and CDR2 are SNHLY and FYNNEI. The V and J ends lost 6 bases and 3 bases, in that order; junction bases with no gene match: 6.

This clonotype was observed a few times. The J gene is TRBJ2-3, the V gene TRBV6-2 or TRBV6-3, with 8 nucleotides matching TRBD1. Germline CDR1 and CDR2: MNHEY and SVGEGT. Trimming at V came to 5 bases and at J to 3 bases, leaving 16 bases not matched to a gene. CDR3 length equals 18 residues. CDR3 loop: CASSRGTGPLGVTDTQYF. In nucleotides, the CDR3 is TGTGCCAGCAGTCGAGGGACAGGACCACTAGGGGTGACAGATACGCAGTATTTT.

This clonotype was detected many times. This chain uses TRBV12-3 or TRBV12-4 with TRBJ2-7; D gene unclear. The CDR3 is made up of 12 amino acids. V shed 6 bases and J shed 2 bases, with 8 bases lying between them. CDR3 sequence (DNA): TGTGCCAGCAGCCTCAGGACCTACGAGCAGTACTTC. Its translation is CASSLRTYEQYF.

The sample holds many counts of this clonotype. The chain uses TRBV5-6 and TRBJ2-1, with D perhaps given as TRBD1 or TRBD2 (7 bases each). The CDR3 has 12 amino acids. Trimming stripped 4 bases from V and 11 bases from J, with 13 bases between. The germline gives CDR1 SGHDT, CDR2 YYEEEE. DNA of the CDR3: TGTGCCAGCAGCCCAGGGGGGGAGAAGCAGTTCTTC. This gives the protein CASSPGGEKQFF.

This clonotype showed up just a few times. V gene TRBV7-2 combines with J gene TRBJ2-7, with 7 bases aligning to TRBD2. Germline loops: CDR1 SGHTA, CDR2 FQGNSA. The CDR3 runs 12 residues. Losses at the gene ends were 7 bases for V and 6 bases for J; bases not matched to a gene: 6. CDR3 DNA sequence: TGTGCCAGCAAGCGAGGGGAGGGCGAGCAGTACTTC. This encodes CASKRGEGEQYF.

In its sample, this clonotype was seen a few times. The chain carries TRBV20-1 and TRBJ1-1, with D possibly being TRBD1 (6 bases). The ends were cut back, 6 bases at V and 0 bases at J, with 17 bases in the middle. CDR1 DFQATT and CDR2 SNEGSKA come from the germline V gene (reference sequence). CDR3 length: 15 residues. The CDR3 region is CSAPEPRGMNTEAFF. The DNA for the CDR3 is TGCAGTGCGCCGGAGCCCAGGGGAATGAACACTGAAGCTTTCTTT.

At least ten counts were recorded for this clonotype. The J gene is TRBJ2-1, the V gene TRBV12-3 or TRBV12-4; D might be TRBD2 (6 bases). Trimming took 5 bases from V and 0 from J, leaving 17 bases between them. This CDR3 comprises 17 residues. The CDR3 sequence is CASSLGTGGGSYNEQFF. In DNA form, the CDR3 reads TGTGCCAGCAGTCTTGGGACTGGCGGCGGCTCCTACAATGAGCAGTTCTTC.

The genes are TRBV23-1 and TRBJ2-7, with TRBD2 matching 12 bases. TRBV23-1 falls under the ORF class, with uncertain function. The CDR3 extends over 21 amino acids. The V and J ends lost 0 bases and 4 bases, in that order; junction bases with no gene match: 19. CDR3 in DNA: TGCGCCAGCAGTCAATCTTTGCATCGAGGACCTAGCGGGAGGGAACTTTACGAGCAGTACTTC. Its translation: CASSQSLHRGPSGRELYEQYF.

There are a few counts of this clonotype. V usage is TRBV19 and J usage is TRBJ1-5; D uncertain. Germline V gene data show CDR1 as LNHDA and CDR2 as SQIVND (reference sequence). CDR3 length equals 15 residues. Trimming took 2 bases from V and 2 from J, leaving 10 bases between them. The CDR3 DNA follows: TGTGCCAGTAGTATAACCCCTTGGGGCAATCAGCCCCAGCATTTT. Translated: CASSITPWGNQPQHF. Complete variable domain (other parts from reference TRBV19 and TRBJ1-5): DGGITQSPKYLFRKEGQNVTLSCEQNLNHDAMYWYRQDPGQGLRLIYYSQIVNDFQKGDIAEGYSVSREKKESFPLTVTSAQKNPTAFYLCASSITPWGNQPQHFGDGTRLSIL.

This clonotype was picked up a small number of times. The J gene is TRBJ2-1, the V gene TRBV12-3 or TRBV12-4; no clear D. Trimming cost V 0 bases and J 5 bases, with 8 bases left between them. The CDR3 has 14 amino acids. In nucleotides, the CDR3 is TGTGCCAGCAGTTTAGCGGGATCGAACAATGAGCAGTTCTTC. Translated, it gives CASSLAGSNNEQFF.

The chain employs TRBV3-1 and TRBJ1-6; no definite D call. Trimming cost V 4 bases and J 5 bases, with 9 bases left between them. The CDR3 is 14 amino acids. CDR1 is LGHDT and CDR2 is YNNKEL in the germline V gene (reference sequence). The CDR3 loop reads CASSPTNHNSPLHF. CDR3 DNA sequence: TGTGCCAGCAGCCCAACCAATCATAATTCACCCCTCCACTTT.

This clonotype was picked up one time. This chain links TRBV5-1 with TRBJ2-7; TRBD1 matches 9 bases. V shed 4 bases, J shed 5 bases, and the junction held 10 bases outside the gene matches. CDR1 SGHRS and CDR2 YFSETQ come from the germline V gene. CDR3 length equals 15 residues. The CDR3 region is CASSEGQGMVHEQYF. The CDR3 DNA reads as TGCGCCAGCAGCGAGGGACAGGGAATGGTCCACGAGCAGTACTTC.